The rows below give T cell receptor beta chains drawn from one sample of a study of CD8 T cells in Susac syndrome. MiXCR, run by TCRdb on the immunoSEQ multiplex PCR reads, gives a single entry per CDR3 protein. The sample consists of roughly 150,000 distinct CDR3 sequences, 85% to 95% of them appearing once. Sequenced input: CD8+ T cells from PBMCs. All receptors derive from a human donor with multiple sclerosis. Each CDR3 is given with its conserved first and last residue. Each record gives: D gene, J gene, clone size, CDR3 length, V gene, CDR3 protein, CDR3 DNA. D genes are given only for firm matches. Only some rows state a clone size, as once, few, many or a class for expanded clones.

TRBD1,TRBJ1-1,.,17,TRBV3-1,CASSQHDRGDETVEAFF,TGTGCCAGCAGCCAACATGACAGGGGGGATGAAACGGTTGAAGCTTTCTTT
TRBD1,TRBJ2-1,.,12,TRBV27,CASSDRVDEQFF,TGTGCCAGCAGCGACAGGGTAGATGAGCAGTTCTTC
.,TRBJ2-3,.,19,TRBV7-9,CASSSADPDGQRRTDTQYF,TGTGCCAGCAGCTCAGCAGATCCAGATGGACAGAGACGAACAGATACGCAGTATTTT
.,TRBJ1-2,once,14,TRBV6-5,CASSYGEGVVGYTF,TGTGCCAGCAGTTACGGCGAAGGGGTGGTTGGCTACACCTTC
.,TRBJ1-5,.,13,TRBV19,CASSRTVNQPQHF,TGTGCCAGTAGTAGGACAGTCAATCAGCCCCAGCATTTT
TRBD1,TRBJ2-7,.,14,TRBV28,CASSFPGQGYEQYF,TGTGCCAGCAGTTTCCCGGGACAGGGTTACGAGCAGTACTTC
TRBD2,TRBJ2-1,.,16,TRBV15,CATRGPRTSGENEQFF,TGTGCCACCAGGGGCCCCCGGACTAGCGGGGAAAATGAGCAGTTCTTC
TRBD1,TRBJ1-1,.,13,TRBV30,CAWSVDRGTEAFF,TGTGCCTGGAGTGTAGACAGGGGCACTGAAGCTTTCTTT
.,TRBJ2-5,.,15,TRBV6-2/TRBV6-3,CASRPGQVDQETQYF,TGTGCCAGCAGGCCAGGGCAGGTCGACCAAGAGACCCAGTACTTC
TRBD2,TRBJ2-5,.,17,TRBV3-1,CASSQDPLAGNQETQYF,TGTGCCAGCAGCCAAGATCCCCTAGCGGGGAATCAAGAGACCCAGTACTTC
.,TRBJ2-1,.,14,TRBV5-1,CASSPYLGTNEQFF,TGCGCCAGCAGCCCATATCTGGGGACCAATGAGCAGTTCTTC
TRBD1,TRBJ2-4,once,15,TRBV6-6,CASSSGRGHLSIQYF,TGTGCCAGCAGTTCCGGCAGGGGGCACTTATCGATTCAGTACTTC
.,TRBJ2-4,.,14,TRBV20-1,CSARSGGNGHIQYF,TGCAGTGCTAGGAGTGGGGGGAATGGGCACATTCAGTACTTC
.,TRBJ2-7,few,13,TRBV6-6,CASSYSTSYEQYF,TGTGCCAGCAGTTACTCCACTTCCTACGAGCAGTACTTC
TRBD1,TRBJ1-2,.,13,TRBV29-1,CSVPDRRNYGYTF,TGCAGCGTTCCGGACAGGAGGAACTATGGCTACACCTTC
.,TRBJ1-1,.,14,TRBV5-1,CASSLYSGNTEAFF,TGCGCCAGCAGCTTGTATTCAGGGAACACTGAAGCTTTCTTT
.,TRBJ2-7,.,14,TRBV20-1,CSARPGIWGHEQYF,TGCAGTGCTAGGCCGGGGATTTGGGGGCACGAGCAGTACTTC
.,TRBJ1-1,once,16,TRBV4-3,CASSQDQEGLNTEAFF,TGCGCCAGCAGCCAAGATCAGGAAGGGCTGAACACTGAAGCTTTCTTT
.,TRBJ1-2,once,12,TRBV20-1,CSAFLPRAAYTF,TGCAGTGCTTTCTTGCCCAGGGCGGCCTACACCTTC
TRBD1,TRBJ2-7,once,13,TRBV5-1,CASSLQGAYEQYF,TGCGCCAGCAGCCTACAGGGGGCTTACGAGCAGTACTTC
.,TRBJ2-5,.,14,TRBV7-9,CASSRTGFQETQYF,TGTGCCAGCAGCCGAACAGGATTCCAAGAGACCCAGTACTTC
.,TRBJ1-1,.,13,TRBV27,CATALASGTEAFF,TGTGCCACTGCCCTTGCCTCCGGTACTGAAGCTTTCTTT
.,TRBJ2-1,.,15,TRBV3-1,CASSRVNKGRNEQFF,TGTGCCAGCTCGAGAGTTAACAAGGGGAGGAATGAGCAGTTCTTC
TRBD1,TRBJ1-5,.,14,TRBV20-1,CSASDREGRQPQHF,TGCAGTGCTAGTGACAGGGAGGGTAGGCAGCCCCAGCATTTT
.,TRBJ1-2,.,13,TRBV29-1,CSAQWVSDYGYTF,TGCAGCGCCCAATGGGTTTCTGACTATGGCTACACCTTC
.,TRBJ1-1,.,14,TRBV6-5,CASSPKARNTEAFF,TGTGCCAGCAGCCCGAAGGCCCGGAACACTGAAGCTTTCTTT
.,TRBJ2-5,.,16,TRBV7-8,CASSLGGVNYQETQYF,TGTGCCAGCAGCTTAGGAGGGGTGAATTACCAAGAGACCCAGTACTTC
.,TRBJ1-1,once,14,TRBV27,CASTRVDGNTEAFF,TGTGCCAGCACCCGTGTGGACGGGAACACTGAAGCTTTCTTT
.,TRBJ1-2,.,15,TRBV6-6,CASSTPPGTPWGYTF,TGTGCCAGCAGCACACCTCCCGGGACGCCATGGGGCTACACCTTC
.,TRBJ1-2,.,17,TRBV7-9,CASSPFPPRQSNYGYTF,TGTGCCAGCAGCCCATTCCCGCCCAGGCAAAGCAACTATGGCTACACCTTC
.,TRBJ1-2,few,12,TRBV23-1,CASSPLGYGYTF,TGCGCCAGCAGCCCATTGGGCTATGGCTACACCTTC
.,TRBJ1-1,.,14,TRBV28,CASSFLSSGTEAFF,TGTGCCAGCAGTTTCCTCTCAAGTGGGACTGAAGCTTTCTTT
TRBD1,TRBJ2-3,.,16,TRBV7-9,CASSKTGTADTDTQYF,TGTGCCAGCAGCAAGACCGGGACAGCTGACACAGATACGCAGTATTTT
.,TRBJ1-1,.,13,TRBV29-1,CSVEEGTRTEAFF,TGCAGCGTTGAAGAGGGGACCCGCACTGAAGCTTTCTTT
.,TRBJ2-7,.,17,TRBV20-1,CSARDLFGGASSYEQYF,TGCAGTGCTAGAGATCTATTCGGTGGGGCGAGCTCCTACGAGCAGTACTTC
.,TRBJ1-2,.,11,TRBV7-9,CASSRTVGYTF,TGTGCCAGCAGCCGTACAGTTGGCTACACCTTC
.,TRBJ2-2,once,12,TRBV7-9,CASSLKAGELFF,TGTGCCAGCAGCCTTAAGGCCGGGGAGCTGTTTTTT
.,TRBJ1-4,.,14,TRBV7-2,CASSLAGANEKLFF,TGTGCCAGCAGCTTAGCAGGGGCTAATGAAAAACTGTTTTTT
TRBD1,TRBJ2-7,few,14,TRBV27,CASSFRTGTYEQYF,TGTGCCAGCAGTTTTAGGACAGGGACCTACGAGCAGTACTTC
.,TRBJ2-7,.,15,TRBV10-3,CAISESVSGIYEQYF,TGTGCCATCAGTGAGTCGGTGTCTGGGATTTACGAGCAGTACTTC
TRBD2,TRBJ2-5,.,17,TRBV3-1,CASSQPTSGRYQETQYF,TGTGCCAGCAGCCAACCGACTAGCGGGAGGTACCAAGAGACCCAGTACTTC
.,TRBJ2-5,.,16,TRBV9,CASSVAGGGGGETQYF,TGTGCCAGCAGCGTAGCTGGAGGAGGGGGTGGAGAGACCCAGTACTTC